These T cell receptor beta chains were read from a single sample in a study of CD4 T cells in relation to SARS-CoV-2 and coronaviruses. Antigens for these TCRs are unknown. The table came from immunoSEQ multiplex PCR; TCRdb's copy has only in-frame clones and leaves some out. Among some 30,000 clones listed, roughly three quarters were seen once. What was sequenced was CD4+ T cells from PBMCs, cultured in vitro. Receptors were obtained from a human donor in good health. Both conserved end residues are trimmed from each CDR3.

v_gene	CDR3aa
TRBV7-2	ASSLESRDTQY
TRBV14	ASSTYQETQY
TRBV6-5	ASGTGREQY
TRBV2	ASSVRRHSYNEQF
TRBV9	ASSVGASGTYYEQY
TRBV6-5	ATRPLGDITNEQF
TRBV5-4	ASSRGAPGQGGNTEAF
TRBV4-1	ASSQGWGRGGYEQY
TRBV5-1	ASSPNTGGAGADTQY
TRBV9	ASSKDGSSVGYT
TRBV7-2	ASSLAGGNYGYT
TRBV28	ASSPNGPVHNEQF
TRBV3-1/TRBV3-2	ASSQDHRGTYEQY
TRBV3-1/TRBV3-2	ASSPRMSFGIRYGYT
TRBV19	ASMKVAGNTIY
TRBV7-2	ASSLDVGGSLQAYEQY
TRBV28	ASSPVVGRRETQY
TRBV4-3	ASSQEIGINYGYT
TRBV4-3	ASSPGNSGNTIY
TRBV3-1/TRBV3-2	ASNTRGSNEKLF
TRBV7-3	ASSWTGRDNEQF
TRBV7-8	ASSRARGAYGYT
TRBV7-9	ASFRTGTGGYNEQF
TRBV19	ASTNLLREEKLF
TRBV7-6	ASSPRYGGSNQPQH
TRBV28	ASSFFGQGWNQPQH
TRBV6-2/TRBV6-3	ASSLSQGFHNQPQH
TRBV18	ASSIYRGFIYGYT
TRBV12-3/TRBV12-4	ASSLSGSRSQY
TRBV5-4	ASSSGLMNTEAF
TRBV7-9	ASSRGLAGYNEQF
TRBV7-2	ASSPGPTNYGYT
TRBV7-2	ASRLNAGRGTQY
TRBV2	ASKVDPGANVLT
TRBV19	ASSIDPFSDYQGPYEQY
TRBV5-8	ASSLSRVGEQF
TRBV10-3	AISESRKASIGELF
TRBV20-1	SARDPFANTGELF
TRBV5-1	ASSLVPGFETQY
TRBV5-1	ASSLRGTPYEQY
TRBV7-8	ASSLPRRLGNTEAF
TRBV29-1	SVRGGGRIYEQF